This T cell receptor beta chain derives from a study of blood T cells in healthy people across ages. Then a second PCR, running roughly 7 to 11 cycles, was carried out with a sample-barcoded 5' primer and a J-beta primer mix. Every molecule of cDNA carried a tag from a template-switch adaptor with 12 random nucleotides. TCRdb recomputed calls from the 5' RACE reads with MiXCR, one row per CDR3 protein. The sample carries 540,000 or so distinct CDR3 sequences, nearly 25% recorded once. The germline gives CDR1 LGHNA, CDR2 YSLEER. This CDR3 region has 16 residues. The V and J ends lost 4 bases and 8 bases, in that order; junction bases with no gene match: 5. The data were also submitted as part of a second study, on T cells of mothers and their children. From that study: Whatever RNA was extracted went entirely into cDNA synthesis, at roughly 1.5 ug per 15 ul.

The sample taken for sequencing was blood. V and J are TRBV4-3 and TRBJ2-2; 15 bases align to TRBD2. This TCR came from a boy aged 5 to 17 in good health. The CDR3 protein is CASSLGLAGGTGELFF. As DNA, the CDR3 is TGCGCCAGCAGCCTAGGACTAGCGGGAGGGACTGGGGAGCTGTTTTTT.